The clone carrying this T cell receptor (beta chain) was counted ten times or more. PCR was performed a second time for roughly 7 to 12 cycles using a sample-barcoded 5' primer and a J-beta primer mix. CDR3-containing paired-end reads numbered at least 2.5 million in each sample. TCRdb called the 5' RACE reads again in MiXCR, with one record for every CDR3 protein. Here the sample spans hundreds of thousands of distinct CDR3 sequences, around 32% being singletons. The sample originates from a study of blood T cells in healthy people across ages. For every donor, a draw yielded around 9.4 milliliters of peripheral blood. From germline, CDR1 is DFQATT and CDR2 SNEGSKA (reference sequence). The CDR3 spans 14 residues. Trimming removed 3 bases from V and 3 bases from J, with 13 bases in between.

This TCR was sampled from a woman of 80 years or more in good health. Source material: blood. The genes are TRBV20-1 and TRBJ2-3; D assignment may be TRBD1 or TRBD2 (5 bases each). CDR3 sequence: CSASPGTLTDTQYF. DNA of the CDR3: TGCAGTGCTAGCCCCGGGACGTTAACAGATACGCAGTATTTT.